This TCR beta chain comes out of a study of beta chain features in type 1 diabetes. For the study at large: The patients were much like the healthy donors in age, gender and cell yields. Study-wide points: All four CD4+ subsets of Type 1 diabetes patients contained TCRB CDR3s that were moderately but significantly shorter. Here, the possible influence of HLA type (on TCRB rearrangement) remained unresolved.

Between the trimmed V and J ends, which lost 6 bases and 0 bases, there was a span of 8 bases. The germline V gene has CDR1 MDHEN and CDR2 SYDVKM. This CDR3 is 13 amino acids long. Expressed TCRB transcripts were sequenced because the entire RNA isolate underwent reverse transcription. Generated by immunoSEQ multiplex PCR, the TCRdb table keeps only in-frame clones and is missing some. Among 350,000 to 400,000 clones listed, around 12% were seen once. Researchers reported sorting CD4+ naive, central memory, regulatory and stem cell-like memory cells via CD45RO/CCR7/CD25/CD127/CD95/CD27. Sorted cells reached over 95% purity in every population. This clone was counted only a few times. The antigen is unknown.

V gene TRBV28 combines with J gene TRBJ2-5; the D gene is possibly TRBD2 (5 bases). The TCR originated in a woman between 18 and 29 years old with type 1 diabetes. The specimen sequenced was naive CD4+ T cells from blood. CDR3 sequence reads: CASSSGYQETQYF. As DNA, the CDR3 is TGTGCCAGCAGCTCGGGGTACCAAGAGACCCAGTACTTC.